Following are 25 T cell receptor beta chains from one sample sequenced in a study of metastatic and nonmetastatic thyroid tumors. TCRdb re-called clones from the PCR reads using MiXCR. The data show 25,000 to 35,000 clones, 30% seen once. No patient received treatment before thyroid surgery. Sequenced input: blood. These TCRs come from a female donor with papillary thyroid cancer or a benign thyroid nodule (not recorded which). Some clones in this sample may be carry-over from other donors' samples.

This clone has at least ten counts. The CDR3 loop reads CASSPQLAGAYEQYF. CDR3 bases: TGTGCCAGCAGTCCGCAACTAGCGGGAGCCTACGAGCAGTACTTC. The chain couples TRBV28 to TRBJ2-7; 11 bases fit TRBD2. Trimming cost V 5 bases and J 2 bases; bases outside gene matches: 5. CDR1 MDHEN and CDR2 SYDVKM come from the germline V gene. This CDR3 comprises 15 residues.

This clone was seen ten or more times. The V and J genes are TRBV6-1 and TRBJ1-2, with TRBD1 matching over 9 bases. Trimming at V came to 3 bases and at J to 2 bases, leaving 4 bases not matched to a gene. CDR1 is MNHNS, CDR2 SASEGT, per germline. The CDR3 is 15 amino acids. CDR3 in amino acids: CASSDAGTGNYGYTF. Here the CDR3 DNA reads TGTGCCAGCAGTGACGCCGGGACAGGGAACTATGGCTACACCTTC.

Comments on this clone: A read error may produce the germline difference seen at one junction end. Other DNA sequences in this sample translate to the same CDR3. This chain uses TRBV19 with TRBJ2-1; 11 nucleotides line up with TRBD1. This CDR3 contains 16 residues. CDR1 and CDR2 (germline): LNHDA, SQIVND (reference sequence). The CDR3 bases are TGCGCCAGTAGGGACAGGGGGAGGGGCTCCTACAATGAGCAGTTCTTC. This codes for CASRDRGRGSYNEQFF. The full variable domain, with the rest looked up from reference TRBV19 and TRBJ2-1, is DGGITQSPKYLFRKEGQNVTLSCEQNLNHDAMYWYRQDPGQGLRLIYYSQIVNDFQKGDIAEGYSVSREKKESFPLTVTSAQKNPTAFYLCASRDRGRGSYNEQFFGPGTRLTVL.

Worth noting for this clone: Compared with germline, one end of the junction differs, possibly owing to a read error. The V gene is TRBV4-1, the J gene TRBJ2-5; D unresolved. The CDR3 runs 18 residues. From germline, CDR1 is MGHRA and CDR2 YSYEKL. CDR3 loop: CACSQDEVGLGSRATQYF. Written as DNA, the CDR3 is TGCGCCTGCAGCCAAGATGAGGTAGGCCTTGGAAGTAGGGCGACCCAGTACTTC.

The V call is TRBV7-2, the J call TRBJ2-1; no clear D. The CDR3 runs 13 residues. Trimming cost V 5 bases and J 10 bases, with 15 bases left between them. Per germline, CDR1 SGHTA and CDR2 FQGNSA. In nucleotides, the CDR3 is TGTGCCAGCAGCCCCGTTAGAGGCAACGAGCAGTTCTTC. This gives the protein CASSPVRGNEQFF.

As regards this clone: The conserved phenylalanine or tryptophan is not found at the CDR3 terminus, so this likely reflects a read error. The chain joins TRBV7-8 to TRBJ1-2; 7 nucleotides align to TRBD1. V shed 5 bases, J shed 5 bases, and the junction held 17 bases outside the gene matches. CDR3 size: 17 residues. Germline CDR1 SGHVS, CDR2 FQNEAQ. The CDR3 loop reads CASSPGPVGTAFYGYTS. The CDR3, as DNA: TGTGCCAGCAGCCCCGGGCCAGTTGGGACAGCCTTTTATGGCTACACCTCC.

The V gene is TRBV20-1, the J gene TRBJ2-3; 9 nucleotides agree with TRBD2. The CDR3 runs 14 residues. Trimming at V came to 7 bases and at J to 3 bases, leaving 8 bases not matched to a gene. Germline CDR1 DFQATT, CDR2 SNEGSKA (reference sequence). In DNA, the CDR3 is TGCAGTGTTACGACTAGCGGAGGGACAGATACGCAGTATTTT. Its translation: CSVTTSGGTDTQYF.

The chain links TRBV5-1 to TRBJ2-7; 7 nucleotides match TRBD1. This CDR3 has 13 amino acids. V dropped 4 bases and J dropped 5; count of bases not matched to a gene: 6. Germline V gene sequence: CDR1 SGHRS, CDR2 YFSETQ. CDR3 in DNA: TGCGCCAGCAGCCAGACAGGGACGGACGAGCAGTACTTC. Translating gives CASSQTGTDEQYF. The full variable domain, its missing parts supplied by reference TRBV5-1 and TRBJ2-7, is KAGVTQTPRYLIKTRGQQVTLSCSPISGHRSVSWYQQTPGQGLQFLFEYFSETQRNKGNFPGRFSGRQFSNSRSEMNVSTLELGDSALYLCASSQTGTDEQYFGPGTRLTVT.

Remarks on this clone: The junction departs from germline at one end; a sequencing error may be responsible. The J gene is TRBJ2-1, the V gene TRBV12-3 or TRBV12-4, with 7 bases aligning to TRBD1. The CDR3 is 14 amino acids. CDR3 sequence reads: CASSPRDSENEQFF. In nucleotides, the CDR3 is TGTGCTAGCAGCCCCCGGGACAGCGAGAATGAGCAGTTCTTC.

This clone appeared a single time. The V call is TRBV3-1, the J call TRBJ2-5, with a tentative D call TRBD1 (5 bases). The germline CDR1 and CDR2 sequences are LGHDT and YNNKEL (reference sequence). This CDR3 spans 14 amino acids. V lost 1 base to trimming and J lost 3 bases, with 9 bases between them. This CDR3 reads CASSQVGREETQYF. DNA of the CDR3: TGTGCCAGCAGCCAAGTCGGCAGGGAAGAGACCCAGTACTTC.

J is TRBJ1-1 and V is TRBV5-4; TRBD1 agrees at 8 bases. Germline V gives CDR1 SGHNT, CDR2 YYREEE (reference sequence). Germline trimming cut 2 bases from V and 1 base from J; bases unmatched to any gene: 7. The CDR3 covers 16 residues. The CDR3 sequence: CASSFGAGTGNTEAFF. As DNA, the CDR3 is TGTGCCAGCAGCTTTGGGGCCGGGACAGGGAACACTGAAGCTTTCTTT.

This clone was counted a few times. With a much larger clone just one base away, this may be a read error. Other DNA sequences in this sample translate to the same CDR3. The rearrangement links TRBV4-2 to TRBJ1-6; possible D gene TRBD1, 6 bases. V lost 5 bases, J lost 10 bases, and 24 bases lay in between. The CDR3 contains 17 residues. Germline V gene data show CDR1 as LGHNA and CDR2 as YNFKEQ. The CDR3 DNA follows: TGTGCCAGCAGCAAAAGTACAGGGAGTGGGCTTAACTCACCCCTCCACTTT. It yields the protein CASSKSTGSGLNSPLHF.

This clone was seen ten or more times. The V gene is TRBV20-1, the J gene TRBJ1-2, with TRBD1 identical over 7 bases. Germline assignment: CDR1 DFQATT and CDR2 SNEGSKA (reference sequence). The CDR3 consists of 14 residues. The J segment lost 4 bases and the V segment lost 8 bases, leaving 13 bases of the junction unmatched. In nucleotides, the CDR3 is TGCAGTACGTACCCACCCGGGACAGCCTATGGCTACACCTTC. Protein product: CSTYPPGTAYGYTF.

This chain links TRBV5-1 with TRBJ2-7, with TRBD1 identical over 9 bases. The trim removed 2 bases at V and 5 bases at J, leaving 11 bases unmatched. The CDR3 spans 16 residues. Germline values: CDR1 SGHRS, CDR2 YFSETQ. The CDR3 loop reads CASSLETGTGRNEQYF. In DNA form, the CDR3 reads TGCGCCAGCAGCTTAGAAACCGGGACAGGGAGGAACGAGCAGTACTTC.

This clone has ten or more counts. This may come from a read error, since a much larger clone is one base off. The chain employs TRBV19 and TRBJ2-7; D may be TRBD2 (6 bases). The CDR3 contains 15 residues. Per the germline V gene, CDR1 is LNHDA and CDR2 is SQIVND (reference sequence). The CDR3 is CASSIAAQGGYERYF. CDR3 bases: TGTGCCAGTAGTATAGCGGCCCAGGGAGGCTACGAGCGGTACTTC.

This rearrangement joins TRBV19 to TRBJ1-1; D remains unclear. The CDR3 contains 15 residues. Trimming took 2 bases from V and 6 from J, leaving 16 bases between them. CDR1 and CDR2 (germline): LNHDA, SQIVND (reference sequence). CDR3 DNA: TGTGCCAGTAGTATATCCCGGGGAGCTCTACCTGAAGCTTTCTTT. It yields the protein CASSISRGALPEAFF.

The sample holds many counts of this clone. The CDR3 loop is CAWSNTLAGETPREQFF. The CDR3 region has the DNA TGTGCCTGGAGTAACACACTAGCGGGAGAAACTCCCCGTGAGCAGTTCTTC. The chain recombines TRBV30 with TRBJ2-1; TRBD2 aligns across 11 bases. With 2 bases clipped from V and 9 bases from J, the junction kept 15 bases outside the gene matches. The CDR3 length is 17 residues. Germline CDR1 reads GTSNPN; CDR2 reads SVGIG (reference sequence).

This clone showed up many times. This sequence joins TRBV5-1 and TRBJ2-7, with D possibly being TRBD2 (6 bases). The CDR3 loop spans 14 amino acids. CDR1 is SGHRS and CDR2 is YFSETQ in the germline V gene. V lost 3 bases to trimming and J lost 0 bases, with 10 bases between them. The CDR3 protein is CASSSGELSYEQYF. The CDR3 DNA is TGCGCCAGCAGCTCGGGGGAACTCTCCTACGAGCAGTACTTC.

This clone showed up many times. The chain recombines TRBV11-2 with TRBJ2-2; possibly TRBD2 for D (5 bases). The germline CDR1 and CDR2 sequences are SGHAT and FQNNGV. This CDR3 is 16 amino acids long. V was clipped by 5 bases and J by 2 bases, with 15 bases between them. The CDR3 DNA reads as TGTGCCAGCAGCCCCTTGAAAGGACTTAACACCGGGGAGCTGTTTTTT. It translates to CASSPLKGLNTGELFF.

The V call is TRBV14, the J call TRBJ2-1; TRBD2 matches at 7 bases. Trimming at V came to 3 bases and at J to 6 bases, leaving 2 bases not matched to a gene. The CDR3 sequence is 13 residues long. Germline CDR1 reads SGHDN; CDR2 reads FVKESK. The CDR3 protein is CASSQWGGNEQFF. The CDR3 coding sequence is TGTGCCAGCAGCCAGTGGGGGGGCAATGAGCAGTTCTTC.

The CDR3 coding sequence is TGTGCCTGGGGGGCAGGGGCAGGTCAGCCCCAGCATTTT. Protein: CAWGAGAGQPQHF. This rearrangement joins TRBV30 to TRBJ1-5; a possible D gene is TRBD1 (6 bases). The germline V and J ends were trimmed by 5 bases and 6 bases, with 14 bases remaining between them. Germline CDR1 is GTSNPN and CDR2 is SVGIG (reference sequence). This CDR3 has 13 amino acids.

In its sample, this clone was seen a few times. A read error may be the cause here, since a much bigger clone is one base away. This sequence joins TRBV6-1 and TRBJ2-3; a possible D gene is TRBD2 (6 bases). Trimming took off 6 bases at V and 3 bases at J, with 16 bases between the two ends. CDR3 size: 15 residues. Germline V CDR1 and CDR2: MNHNS, SASEGT. The DNA of the CDR3 is TGTGCCAGCAGCGCGTCCCTGGCGGGGACAGATACGCAGTATTTT. Protein: CASSASLAGTDTQYF.

The sample holds a few counts of this clone. The V call is TRBV19, the J call TRBJ2-3; D gene uncertain. The CDR3 contains 13 residues. Looked up from germline, CDR1 is LNHDA and CDR2 is SQIVND (reference sequence). Trimming pared 9 bases from V and 5 bases from J, leaving 15 bases between. The CDR3 DNA is TGTGCCAGCAAAGAACGTCGACTAGATACGCAGTATTTT. Protein: CASKERRLDTQYF.

The rearrangement links TRBV12-3 or TRBV12-4 to TRBJ1-3; no reliable D call. CDR3 length: 15 amino acids. Between the trimmed V and J ends, which lost 8 bases and 0 bases, there was a span of 14 bases. The CDR3 here is CASPPRNSSGNTIYF. CDR3 nucleotide sequence: TGTGCCAGCCCTCCGAGGAACAGCTCTGGAAACACCATATATTTT.

This clone is labeled as medium-sized (0.01 to 0.1%). The J gene is TRBJ1-6, the V gene TRBV9; D is ambiguous. The germline V and J ends were trimmed by 3 bases and 12 bases, with 10 bases remaining between them. Per germline, CDR1 SGDLS and CDR2 YYNGEE. The CDR3 totals 12 residues. For the CDR3, the DNA is TGTGCCAGCAGCGGACTGAATGAACCCCTCCACTTT. It specifies CASSGLNEPLHF.